The clone carrying this T cell receptor (beta chain) has ten or more counts. Its antigen remains unknown. The record originates from a study of T cells in Graves' hyperthyroidism and ophthalmopathy. Patients were excluded because of uncontrolled infection, other autoimmune disease, pregnancy or lactation. CDR3 length: 14 residues. V was pared by 3 bases and J by 4 bases, with 12 bases between. CDR1 and CDR2 from the germline V gene are GTSNPN and SVGIG (reference sequence). Study-wide points: With a median lead of approximately 6 months before onset, the model predicted ophthalmopathy. The blood repertoire included most of the expanded thyroid clonotypes above 0.001.

Amplified TCR beta CDR3 regions derived from RNA transcripts. HTBI primers were used for first-round RT-PCR of the TCR CDR3. TCRdb analysed the multiplex PCR reads with MiXCR anew, one entry per CDR3 protein. The table lists about 460,000 distinct CDR3 sequences, about 22% of them singletons. The V gene is TRBV30, the J gene TRBJ1-4, with a weak D call TRBD1 (5 bases). The sequence was obtained from a woman in her 70s with Graves' ophthalmopathy. The source material was blood. The CDR3: CAWSGDSFNEKLFF. CDR3 bases: TGTGCCTGGAGCGGCGACAGCTTTAATGAAAAACTGTTTTTT.